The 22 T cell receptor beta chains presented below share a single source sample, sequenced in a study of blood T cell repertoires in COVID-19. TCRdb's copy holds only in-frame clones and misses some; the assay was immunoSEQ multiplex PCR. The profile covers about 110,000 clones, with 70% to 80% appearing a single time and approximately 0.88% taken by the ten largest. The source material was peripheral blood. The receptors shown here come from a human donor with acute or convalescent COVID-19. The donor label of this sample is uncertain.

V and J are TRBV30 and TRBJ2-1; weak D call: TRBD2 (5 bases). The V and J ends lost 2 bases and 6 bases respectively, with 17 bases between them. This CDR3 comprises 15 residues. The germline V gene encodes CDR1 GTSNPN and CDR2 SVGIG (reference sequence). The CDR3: CAWSRTAQRGNEQFF. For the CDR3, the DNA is TGTGCCTGGAGTAGAACGGCCCAACGGGGCAATGAGCAGTTCTTC.

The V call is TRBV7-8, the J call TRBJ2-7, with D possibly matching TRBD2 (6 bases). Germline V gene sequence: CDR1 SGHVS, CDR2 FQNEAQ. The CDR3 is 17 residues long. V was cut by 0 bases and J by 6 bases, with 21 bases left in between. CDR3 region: CASSLAVYGEVMVEQYV. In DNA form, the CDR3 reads TGTGCCAGCAGCTTAGCGGTCTACGGGGAGGTGATGGTCGAGCAGTACGTC.

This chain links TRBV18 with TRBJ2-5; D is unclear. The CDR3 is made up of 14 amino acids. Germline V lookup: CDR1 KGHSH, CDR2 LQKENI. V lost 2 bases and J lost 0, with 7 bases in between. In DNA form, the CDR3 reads TGTGCCAGCTCACCAAACCAGTACCAAGAGACCCAGTACTTC. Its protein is CASSPNQYQETQYF. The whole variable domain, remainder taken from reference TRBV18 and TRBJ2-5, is NAGVMQNPRHLVRRRGQEARLRCSPMKGHSHVYWYRQLPEEGLKFMVYLQKENIIDESGMPKERFSAEFPKEGPSILRIQQVVRGDSAAYFCASSPNQYQETQYFGPGTRLLVL.

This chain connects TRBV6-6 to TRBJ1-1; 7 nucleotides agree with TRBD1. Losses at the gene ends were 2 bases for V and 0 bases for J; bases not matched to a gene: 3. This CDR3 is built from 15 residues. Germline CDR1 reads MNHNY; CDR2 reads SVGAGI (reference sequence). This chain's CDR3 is CASSYNRGMNTEAFF. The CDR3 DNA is TGTGCCAGCAGTTACAACAGGGGCATGAACACTGAAGCTTTCTTT.

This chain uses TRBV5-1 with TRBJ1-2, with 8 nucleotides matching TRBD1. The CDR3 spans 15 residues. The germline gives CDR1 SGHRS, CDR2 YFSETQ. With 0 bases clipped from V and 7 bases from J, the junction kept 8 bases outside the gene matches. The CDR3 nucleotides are TGCGCCAGCAGCTTGGATGGCAGGGGGCTTCGTGGCTACACCTTC. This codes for CASSLDGRGLRGYTF.

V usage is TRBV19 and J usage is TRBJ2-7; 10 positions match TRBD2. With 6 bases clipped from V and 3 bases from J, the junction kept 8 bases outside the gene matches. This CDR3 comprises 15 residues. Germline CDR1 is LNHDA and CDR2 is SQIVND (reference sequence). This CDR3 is CASSLTSGDDYEQYF. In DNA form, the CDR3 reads TGTGCCAGTAGCCTCACTAGCGGGGACGACTACGAGCAGTACTTC.

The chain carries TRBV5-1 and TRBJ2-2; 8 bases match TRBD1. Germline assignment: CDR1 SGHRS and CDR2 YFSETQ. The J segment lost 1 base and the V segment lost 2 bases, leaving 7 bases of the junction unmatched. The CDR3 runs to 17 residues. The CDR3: CASSFSLGTGNTGELFF. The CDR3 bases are TGCGCCAGCAGCTTTAGCCTTGGGACAGGGAACACCGGGGAGCTGTTTTTT.

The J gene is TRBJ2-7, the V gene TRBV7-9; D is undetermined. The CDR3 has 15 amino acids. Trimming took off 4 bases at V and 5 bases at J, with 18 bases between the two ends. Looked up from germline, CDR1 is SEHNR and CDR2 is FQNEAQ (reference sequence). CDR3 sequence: CASSSHLGWLDEQYF. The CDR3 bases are TGTGCCAGCAGCTCCCATCTCGGGTGGCTCGACGAGCAGTACTTC.

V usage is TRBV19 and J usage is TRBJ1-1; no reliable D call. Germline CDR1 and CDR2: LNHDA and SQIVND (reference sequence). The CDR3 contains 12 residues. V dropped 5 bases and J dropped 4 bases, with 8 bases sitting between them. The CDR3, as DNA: TGTGCCAGTAGTGGTCAGTTCACTGAAGCTTTCTTT. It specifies CASSGQFTEAFF.

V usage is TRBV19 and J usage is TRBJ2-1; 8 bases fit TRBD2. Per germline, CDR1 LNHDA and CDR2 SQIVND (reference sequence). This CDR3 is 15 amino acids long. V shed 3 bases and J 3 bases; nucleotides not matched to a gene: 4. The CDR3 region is CASSIRGGNYNEQFF. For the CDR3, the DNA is TGTGCCAGTAGTATTCGCGGGGGGAACTACAATGAGCAGTTCTTC.

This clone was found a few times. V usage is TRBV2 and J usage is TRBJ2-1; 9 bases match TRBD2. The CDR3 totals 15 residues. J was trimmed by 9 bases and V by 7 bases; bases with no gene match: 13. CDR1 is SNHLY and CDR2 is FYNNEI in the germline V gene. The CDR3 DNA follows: TGTGCCAGCACCTCGAGGGCTAGCGGGGAACCTGAGCAGTTCTTC. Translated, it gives CASTSRASGEPEQFF.

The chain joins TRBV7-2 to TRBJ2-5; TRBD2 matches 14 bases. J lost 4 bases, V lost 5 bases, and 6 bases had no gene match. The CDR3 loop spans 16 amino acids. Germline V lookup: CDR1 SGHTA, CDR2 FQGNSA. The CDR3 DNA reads TGTGCCAGCAGCCAAGGACTAGCGGGGGGTCGAGAGACCCAGTACTTC. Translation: CASSQGLAGGRETQYF.

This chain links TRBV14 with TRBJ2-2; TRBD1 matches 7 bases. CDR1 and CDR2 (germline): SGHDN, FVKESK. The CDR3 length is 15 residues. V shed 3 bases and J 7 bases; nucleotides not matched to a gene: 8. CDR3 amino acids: CASSQDRPWHGELFF. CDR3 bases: TGTGCCAGCAGCCAGGACAGGCCTTGGCACGGGGAGCTGTTTTTT.

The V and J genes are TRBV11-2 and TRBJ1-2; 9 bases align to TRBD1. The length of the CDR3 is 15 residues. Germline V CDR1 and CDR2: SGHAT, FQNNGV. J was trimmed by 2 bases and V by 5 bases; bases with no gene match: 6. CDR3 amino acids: CASSAGQGGNYGYTF. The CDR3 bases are TGTGCCAGCAGCGCGGGACAGGGTGGGAACTATGGCTACACCTTC.

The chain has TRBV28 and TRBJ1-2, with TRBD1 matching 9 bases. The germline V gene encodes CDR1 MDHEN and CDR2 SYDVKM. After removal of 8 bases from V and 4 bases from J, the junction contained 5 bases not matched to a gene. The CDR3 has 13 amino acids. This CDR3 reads CASSRDRVYGYTF. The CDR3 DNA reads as TGTGCCAGCTCCCGGGACAGGGTCTATGGCTACACCTTC.

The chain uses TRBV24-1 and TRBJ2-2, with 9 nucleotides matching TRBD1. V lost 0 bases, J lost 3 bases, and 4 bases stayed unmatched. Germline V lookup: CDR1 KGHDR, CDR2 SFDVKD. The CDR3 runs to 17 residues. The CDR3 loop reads CATSDLEQGADTGELFF. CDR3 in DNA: TGTGCCACCAGTGATTTGGAACAGGGGGCGGACACCGGGGAGCTGTTTTTT.

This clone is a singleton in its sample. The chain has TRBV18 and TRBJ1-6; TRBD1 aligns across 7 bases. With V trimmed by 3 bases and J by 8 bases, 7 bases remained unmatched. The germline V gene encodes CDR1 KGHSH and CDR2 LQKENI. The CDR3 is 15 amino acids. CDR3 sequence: CASSPLGRGDSPLHF. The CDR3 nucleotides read TGTGCCAGCTCACCCCTCGGCAGGGGGGATTCACCCCTCCACTTT.

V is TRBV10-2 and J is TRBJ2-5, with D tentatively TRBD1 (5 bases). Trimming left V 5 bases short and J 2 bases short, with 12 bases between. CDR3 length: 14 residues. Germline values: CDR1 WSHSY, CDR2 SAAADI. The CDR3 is CASSTNGAQETQYF. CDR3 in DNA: TGCGCCAGCAGTACCAATGGGGCGCAAGAGACCCAGTACTTC.

CDR3: CASGRLEAGELFF. Here the CDR3 DNA reads TGTGCCAGCGGCCGACTAGAGGCCGGGGAGCTGTTTTTT. V usage is TRBV2 and J usage is TRBJ2-2; TRBD2 is a possible D gene (6 bases). The CDR3 has 13 amino acids. CDR1 and CDR2 from the germline V gene are SNHLY and FYNNEI. V was shortened by 8 bases and J by 6 bases, with 13 bases between the two germline ends.

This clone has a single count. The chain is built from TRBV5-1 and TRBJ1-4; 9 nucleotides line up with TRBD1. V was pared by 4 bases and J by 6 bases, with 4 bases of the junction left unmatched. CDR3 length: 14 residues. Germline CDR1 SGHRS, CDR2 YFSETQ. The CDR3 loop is CASSEWTGDEKLFF. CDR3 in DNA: TGCGCCAGCAGCGAATGGACAGGGGATGAAAAACTGTTTTTT.

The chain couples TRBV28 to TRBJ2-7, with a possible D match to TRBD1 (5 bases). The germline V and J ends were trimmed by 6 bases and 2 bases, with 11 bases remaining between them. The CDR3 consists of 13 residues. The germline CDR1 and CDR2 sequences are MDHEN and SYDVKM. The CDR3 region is CASSQTVPYEQYV. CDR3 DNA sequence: TGTGCCAGCAGCCAGACAGTGCCCTACGAGCAGTACGTC.

The chain's CDR3 is CASSSYLISGETQYF. The DNA for the CDR3 is TGCGCCAGCAGCTCCTACCTGATTTCGGGGGAGACCCAGTACTTC. The chain couples TRBV5-1 to TRBJ2-5; TRBD2 might be the D (5 bases). The CDR3 has 15 amino acids. Looked up from germline, CDR1 is SGHRS and CDR2 is YFSETQ. The V end lost 3 bases, the J end lost 5 bases, and 17 bases lay between the germline ends.